What follows are 3 T cell receptor beta chains derived from one specimen sequenced in a study of long-term antiretroviral therapy in people with HIV. Sequencing used immunoSEQ v3.0 at survey level. Method: immunoSEQ multiplex PCR; TCRdb's copy keeps in-frame clones and lacks some. Here the sample spans 25,000 to 30,000 clones, more than 75% being singletons. This specimen was unsorted PBMCs, taken 2.9 years after starting antiretroviral therapy. These receptors were taken from a man aged 45 to 65 with HIV.

V is TRBV29-1 and J is TRBJ1-3; D is unclear. Germline CDR1 SQVTM, CDR2 ANQGSEA. V was pared by 4 bases and J by 0 bases, with 10 bases between. The CDR3 is 14 amino acids. The CDR3 coding sequence is TGCAGCGTTGGGGGTGATAGCTCTGGAAACACCATATATTTT. Amino acids: CSVGGDSSGNTIYF.

The chain employs TRBV20-1 and TRBJ1-1; D unresolved. Deletions cut 1 base from V and 4 bases from J, with 4 bases between. The germline gives CDR1 DFQATT, CDR2 SNEGSKA (reference sequence). This CDR3 contains 11 residues. The CDR3 DNA reads as TGCAGTGCTAGAGGAGGCACTGAAGCTTTCTTT. This encodes CSARGGTEAFF.

This clone was observed once. This chain links TRBV28 with TRBJ1-2, with D unresolved. The CDR3 runs to 14 residues. V was clipped by 4 bases and J by 8 bases, with 17 bases between them. Germline V CDR1 and CDR2: MDHEN, SYDVKM. The CDR3 DNA reads TGTGCCAGCAGTTCCAGCGCCACAGCAAGAGGCTACACCTTC. As protein: CASSSSATARGYTF.